Each of the 3 T cell receptor beta chains below was sequenced from the same sample in a study of blood T cell repertoires in COVID-19. Assay used: immunoSEQ multiplex PCR; TCRdb lists only in-frame clones, some missing. The table includes just over 95,000 clones, about 80% detected once. The sequencing sample was made of peripheral blood. These receptors all come from a man at least 80 years old with acute or convalescent COVID-19.

This clone was observed a single time. The rearrangement joins TRBV7-9 to TRBJ1-2, with 9 bases lining up with TRBD1. The J segment lost 7 bases and the V segment lost 5 bases, leaving 8 bases of the junction unmatched. CDR1 and CDR2 (germline): SEHNR, FQNEAQ (reference sequence). CDR3 size: 14 residues. The CDR3 coding sequence is TGTGCCAGCAGCATACAGGGGGCAGGAGTTGGCTACACCTTC. Translating gives CASSIQGAGVGYTF. Drawing the rest from reference TRBV7-9 and TRBJ1-2, the complete variable domain is DTGVSQNPRHKITKRGQNVTFRCDPISEHNRLYWYRQTLGQGPEFLTYFQNEAQLEKSRLLSDRFSAERPKGSFSTLEIQRTEQGDSAMYLCASSIQGAGVGYTFGSGTRLTVV.

The V gene is TRBV7-2, the J gene TRBJ2-7, with 8 bases aligning to TRBD2. CDR1 and CDR2 (germline): SGHTA, FQGNSA. J gave up 7 bases and V 3 bases, and 11 bases lay outside the gene matches. This CDR3 contains 15 residues. The DNA of the CDR3 is TGTGCCAGCAGCTTCACCGGGACTAGAGGGGGGGAGCAGTACTTC. Translated, it gives CASSFTGTRGGEQYF.

CDR3 sequence (DNA): TGCAGTGGGAGGGACCCACCGAGTGAAAAACTGTTTTTT. Translation: CSGRDPPSEKLFF. The rearrangement uses TRBV29-1 and TRBJ1-4; a weak D match, TRBD1 (5 bases). The CDR3 has 13 amino acids. Looked up from germline, CDR1 is SQVTM and CDR2 is ANQGSEA.